One T cell receptor beta chain is described in this entry. Its antigen is unknown. Base qualities are not recorded, but no much larger clone differs from it by a single base. The CDR3 goes from the cysteine to the phenylalanine over 13 residues. Left in the record is the CDR3 DNA by itself, 39 bases read in frame from the first base. Via the germline V gene, CDR1 is SGHRS and CDR2 YFSETQ. The V end loses 1 base and the J end loses 3 bases, and a stretch of 7 bases separates them. These data originate in a study of shared clonotypes between healthy human individuals (dated by TCRdb to 2020 to 2021). Some background on the complete study: A few men and two women, aged 18 to 49 years, made up the cohort. Between about 0.85 and 9.5 billion PBMCs per donor were obtained by leukapheresis. For each donor, CD4 naive and CD4 memory were each given three plates, CD8 naive was given two plates, and CD8 memory was given one plate. Blood TCR repertoires of a handful of healthy adults were deeply sequenced to estimate repertoire size and the extent of clonotype sharing between individuals. To increase sequencing depth and limit assay-specific biases, TCR repertoire library preparation and sequencing were carried out by different laboratories using diverse techniques. The investigation overall reported the following: Even with the large sequencing depth, rarefaction of the sorted-subset datasets indicated that sequencing was incomplete. Because the study included only a small number of donors, the genetic and exposure-history diversity represented was limited. Naive subsets generally had larger estimated clonotype richness than memory subsets. Higher generation probabilities were observed for clonotypes shared by all four sorted-subset donors than for non-shared clonotypes. Based on pairwise subsampling, the degree of clonotype sharing among donors was expected to be affected by sequencing depth. Across a few donors, approximately 4.9% of naive CD4, 3.5% of naive CD8, approximately 2.5% of memory CD4, and approximately 0.4% of memory CD8 clonotypes were shared. Sampling was limited to blood, and TCR repertoires in tissue likely differ from TCR repertoires in blood.

CD8 naive samples consisted of CD45RO-negative cells that were positively selected for CCR7, yielding a CD45RA+CCR7+ population without TemRA cells. Donors were healthy HIV-negative adults with no recently reported acute infections or vaccinations. Every donor was a Caucasian adult living in Nashville, Tennessee, USA. Blood was obtained by leukapheresis, after which PBMCs were separated by Ficoll-Histopaque density gradient centrifugation and cryopreserved in liquid nitrogen vapor phase. Purity and quantity of every magnetically sorted T cell population were checked by analytical flow cytometry. Genomic DNA was isolated from each sorted fraction and quantified by UV absorbance on a Nanodrop 2000c. Using the deep immunoSEQ assay, multiplex PCR amplified TCR CDR3 regions from genomic DNA. Extracted genomic DNA from each cell subset was distributed evenly across all wells of several immunoSEQ 96-well plates, and each plate was treated as a replicate. For sorted subsets, approximately 200 ng of genomic DNA, equivalent to some 30,000 T cell genomes, went into each replicate PCR. The purified libraries were quantified using a Qubit 3.0 fluorometer, sized with a Bioanalyzer 2100, and then quantified again using the KAPA Library Quantification kit. A separate single-read 150-cycle Illumina NextSeq 550 flow cell was used to sequence each immunoSEQ 96-well plate. Under the source paper's analysis protocol: Because the immunoSEQ output held only junctional sequences and lacked quality scores, the filtering could not match the filtering applied to full-length reads. Sequences were annotated with PyIR, a Python wrapper for IgBLAST v1.9, and V/J genes and CDR3 were assigned using IMGT germline references. Reads with weak V/J assignments (E-value above 1e-6), missing CDR3, stop codons, out-of-frame junctions, or ambiguous translated residues were removed. A V3J clonotype was defined by an identical inferred V gene, J gene, and CDR3 amino acid sequence. To compute the percentage overlap between repertoires, the number of shared unique clonotypes was divided by the size of the smaller repertoire. RTK rarefaction, the Chao1 estimator, and Recon v2.1 estimates of unobserved clonotypes were used to assess repertoire richness. OLGA was used to compute generation probabilities for all TCRbeta clonotypes that the gDNA method yielded from four donors. TCRdb obtained this table from immuneACCESS and retained in-frame rearrangements with V and J assigned. These tables miss some clones; where compared with another copy, unresolved V genes account for less than half of the shortfall, and the remainder is unexplained. V and J calls and clone size are as listed in that table; D and trimming were resolved from the DNA. This sample holds approximately 2,000,000 clones; just under 95% were observed only once. About 1.7% of the sample goes to the ten largest clones.

The material sequenced was naive CD8+ T cells from PBMCs. This specimen's cell subset or site label, interpreted: CD45RA+CCR7+. This receptor was taken from a young man in good health. Some clones in this sample may be carry-over from other donors' samples. The sequence is built from TRBV5-1 and TRBJ1-2; confidence is insufficient to name the D gene. The DNA sequence is given as TGCGCCAGCAGCTTGCCGGATTACTATGGCTACACCTTC. Translated, this gives CASSLPDYYGYTF. Where the CDR3 stops, the reference TRBV5-1 and TRBJ1-2 genes take over; the full variable domain is KAGVTQTPRYLIKTRGQQVTLSCSPISGHRSVSWYQQTPGQGLQFLFEYFSETQRNKGNFPGRFSGRQFSNSRSEMNVSTLELGDSALYLCASSLPDYYGYTFGSGTRLTVV.